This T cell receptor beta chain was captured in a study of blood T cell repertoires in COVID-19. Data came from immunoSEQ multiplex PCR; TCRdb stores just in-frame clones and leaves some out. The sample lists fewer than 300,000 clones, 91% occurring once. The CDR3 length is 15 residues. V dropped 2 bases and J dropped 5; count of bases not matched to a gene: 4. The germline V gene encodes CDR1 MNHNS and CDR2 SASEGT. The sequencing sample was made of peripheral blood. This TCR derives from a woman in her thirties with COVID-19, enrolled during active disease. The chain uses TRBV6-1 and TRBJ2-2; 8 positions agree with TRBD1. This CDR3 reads CASSESTGVTGELFF. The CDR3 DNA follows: TGTGCCAGCAGTGAATCGACAGGGGTGACCGGGGAGCTGTTTTTT.